One and the same sample provided the 18 T cell receptor beta chains below, sequenced in a study of identifying expanded T cells in peripheral blood (dated by TCRdb to the late 2010s). Library generation was performed with the immunoSEQ multiplex PCR assay. TCRdb carries this immuneACCESS record with in-frame sequences only. Its versions omit some clonotypes, under half of them owing to an unresolved V gene in the studies checked, with the rest unexplained. This sample is represented by some 96,000 clones; approximately 88% of them were singletons. Clones ranked in the top ten supply approximately 6% of the sample. Material: blood. These receptors were collected from a person between 18 and 75 years old in good health.

The gene calls are TRBV18 and TRBJ1-2; D perhaps matches TRBD1 (6 bases). Trimming stripped 0 bases from V and 6 bases from J, with 14 bases between. This CDR3 region has 15 residues. In germline, CDR1 is KGHSH, CDR2 LQKENI. The CDR3 DNA reads TGTGCCAGCTCACCACCGTCTTGGGGGGCGAATGGCTACACCTTC. Amino acids: CASSPPSWGANGYTF. Combining the CDR3 with reference TRBV18 and TRBJ1-2 gives the whole variable domain NAGVMQNPRHLVRRRGQEARLRCSPMKGHSHVYWYRQLPEEGLKFMVYLQKENIIDESGMPKERFSAEFPKEGPSILRIQQVVRGDSAAYFCASSPPSWGANGYTFGSGTRLTVV.

The chain carries TRBV5-1 and TRBJ2-7, with 7 bases identical to TRBD2. The CDR3 loop spans 14 amino acids. CDR1 is SGHRS, CDR2 YFSETQ, per germline. V shed 5 bases and J 1 base; nucleotides not matched to a gene: 6. The CDR3: CASRGREGSYEQYF. CDR3 DNA sequence: TGCGCCAGCAGAGGGAGGGAAGGGTCCTACGAGCAGTACTTC.

V is TRBV9 and J is TRBJ2-3; no clear D. The ends were cut back, 4 bases at V and 5 bases at J, with 5 bases in the middle. This CDR3 spans 11 amino acids. Germline V gene sequence: CDR1 SGDLS, CDR2 YYNGEE. CDR3 protein: CASSSQDTQYF. DNA for the CDR3: TGTGCCAGCAGCTCGCAAGATACGCAGTATTTT.

The V gene is TRBV7-9, the J gene TRBJ1-2; the D gene is possibly TRBD1 (5 bases). Looked up from germline, CDR1 is SEHNR and CDR2 is FQNEAQ (reference sequence). This CDR3 is built from 14 residues. The V end lost 5 bases, the J end lost 8 bases, and 18 bases lay between the germline ends. The chain's CDR3 is CASSPRAGLVGYTF. In DNA, the CDR3 is TGTGCCAGCAGCCCAAGGGCAGGGCTGGTCGGCTACACCTTC.

The chain combines TRBV10-3 with TRBJ2-3; D gene ambiguous. CDR3 size: 13 residues. V dropped 6 bases and J dropped 4 bases, with 11 bases sitting between them. Germline V gene data show CDR1 as ENHRY and CDR2 as SYGVKD. DNA for the CDR3: TGTGCCATCAGATCCGACGTTTCAGATACGCAGTATTTT. Translating it yields CAIRSDVSDTQYF.

A few counts support this clone. The chain combines TRBV11-3 with TRBJ2-7; a weak D match, TRBD2 (6 bases). Germline V gene lookup returns CDR1 SGHNT and CDR2 YENEEA. The CDR3 runs to 16 residues. V was cut by 7 bases and J by 0 bases, with 19 bases left in between. CDR3 bases: TGTGCCAGCACCCCAGGAGAGGCGGGATACTCCTACGAGCAGTACTTC. This codes for CASTPGEAGYSYEQYF. Using reference TRBV11-3 and TRBJ2-7 for the parts outside the CDR3, the full variable domain is EAGVVQSPRYKIIEKKQPVAFWCNPISGHNTLYWYLQNLGQGPELLIRYENEEAVDDSQLPKDRFSAERLKGVDSTLKIQPAELGDSAVYLCASTPGEAGYSYEQYFGPGTRLTVT.

The chain has TRBV6-5 and TRBJ1-2; D is ambiguous. Trimming removed 2 bases from V and 6 bases from J, with 10 bases in between. There are 13 residues in the CDR3. CDR1 is MNHEY, CDR2 SVGAGI, per germline. This CDR3 is CASSYPGSHGYTF. The CDR3 bases are TGTGCCAGCAGTTACCCGGGCAGCCATGGCTACACCTTC.

This clone has just one count. The chain links TRBV27 to TRBJ2-1, with TRBD1 matching over 7 bases. This CDR3 region has 19 residues. Germline V CDR1 and CDR2: MNHEY, SMNVEV (reference sequence). The junction had 22 bases not matched to a gene; V was cut back by 3 bases and J by 8 bases. In DNA, the CDR3 is TGTGCCAGCAGTTTCTATGCCCCCCACAGGGGTCAAAACCTCGATGAGCAGTTCTTC. It yields the protein CASSFYAPHRGQNLDEQFF.

V gene TRBV11-2 combines with J gene TRBJ1-1; TRBD1 matches at 7 bases. After removal of 3 bases from V and 1 base from J, the junction contained 5 bases not matched to a gene. CDR1 SGHAT and CDR2 FQNNGV come from the germline V gene. This CDR3 has 15 amino acids. CDR3 loop: CASSLAPGGNTEAFF. The CDR3 DNA is TGTGCCAGCAGCTTGGCTCCAGGGGGGAACACTGAAGCTTTCTTT.

The chain carries TRBV5-1 and TRBJ1-2; no clear D gene. V was trimmed by 0 bases and J by 4 bases, leaving 13 bases between them. Looked up from germline, CDR1 is SGHRS and CDR2 is YFSETQ. The CDR3 loop spans 15 amino acids. This CDR3 is CASSLGRAGPYGYTF. CDR3 sequence (DNA): TGCGCCAGCAGCTTGGGAAGGGCAGGACCCTATGGCTACACCTTC.

The J gene is TRBJ1-3, the V gene TRBV6-1; D gene uncertain. V was trimmed by 7 bases and J by 2 bases, leaving 12 bases between them. CDR1 and CDR2 (germline): MNHNS, SASEGT. This CDR3 has 14 residues. CDR3: CASKEGLTGNTIYF. In DNA form, the CDR3 reads TGTGCCAGCAAGGAGGGTTTAACTGGAAACACCATATATTTT.

The rearrangement uses TRBV2 and TRBJ1-1; D is uncertain. Germline values: CDR1 SNHLY, CDR2 FYNNEI. CDR3 size: 15 residues. V lost 5 bases and J 4 bases, leaving 17 bases between the germline ends. This CDR3 is CASSYDTSSGTEAFF. As DNA, the CDR3 is TGTGCCAGCAGTTATGACACATCGAGCGGCACTGAAGCTTTCTTT.

The J gene is TRBJ2-2, the V gene TRBV27; TRBD1 matches at 7 bases. The V and J ends lost 4 bases and 5 bases, in that order; junction bases with no gene match: 1. Germline assignment: CDR1 MNHEY and CDR2 SMNVEV (reference sequence). This CDR3 region has 13 residues. CDR3 DNA sequence: TGTGCCAGCAGTTGGGGACAGACCGGGGAGCTGTTTTTT. It yields the protein CASSWGQTGELFF.

V usage is TRBV10-2 and J usage is TRBJ1-1; TRBD1 aligns across 8 bases. CDR1 WSHSY and CDR2 SAAADI come from the germline V gene. CDR3 length: 14 amino acids. V shed 6 bases and J 2 bases; nucleotides not matched to a gene: 5. CDR3 in amino acids: CASRAGTGNTEAFF. The CDR3 DNA reads TGCGCCAGCAGGGCCGGGACAGGTAACACTGAAGCTTTCTTT.

V is TRBV7-9 and J is TRBJ1-6; D may be TRBD1 (5 bases). The CDR3 totals 16 residues. In germline, CDR1 is SEHNR, CDR2 FQNEAQ (reference sequence). V lost 3 bases to trimming and J lost 3 bases, with 12 bases between them. The CDR3 DNA is TGTGCCAGCAGCTTTTCGGGGGGAGGCTATAATTCACCCCTCCACTTT. This encodes CASSFSGGGYNSPLHF.

J is TRBJ2-1 and V is TRBV14; weak D call: TRBD1 (5 bases). V lost 4 bases and J lost 4, with 17 bases in between. Germline CDR1 and CDR2: SGHDN and FVKESK. This CDR3 is 16 amino acids long. The CDR3 DNA sequence: TGTGCCAGCAGCCGGCAAAGGGGAAAACAATACAATGAGCAGTTCTTC. It is translated as CASSRQRGKQYNEQFF.

CDR3: CASTLGARDTQYF. CDR3 DNA: TGTGCCAGCACATTGGGGGCGAGGGATACGCAGTATTTT. This sequence joins TRBV6-1 and TRBJ2-3; D perhaps matches TRBD1 (6 bases). Trimming took off 7 bases at V and 6 bases at J, with 14 bases between the two ends. Germline V lookup: CDR1 MNHNS, CDR2 SASEGT. The CDR3 is 13 residues long.

V usage is TRBV6-5 and J usage is TRBJ1-1, with TRBD1 as a possible D gene (6 bases). The CDR3 loop spans 15 amino acids. CDR1 is MNHEY and CDR2 is SVGAGI in the germline V gene. V was shortened by 6 bases and J by 5 bases, with 19 bases between the two germline ends. CDR3 protein: CASSRTGGGSTEAFF. Here the CDR3 DNA reads TGTGCCAGCAGCCGGACGGGGGGCGGAAGTACTGAAGCTTTCTTT.